These T cell receptor beta chains were read from a single sample in a study of tumor-infiltrating lymphocytes in primary liver carcinoma. TCRdb itself ran the multiplex PCR reads through MiXCR, one entry per CDR3 protein. Of some 200,000 distinct CDR3 sequences listed, 65% were seen once; the top ten hold approximately 6.6%. Sample: peripheral blood. The receptors derive from a woman aged 55-70 years with primary liver carcinoma and hepatitis B virus infection. Each CDR3 is given with its conserved first and last residue. The D gene is left open where the match is weak. Expanded clones are given a class, and other clones once, few, many or no size at all.

v_call	d_call	j_call	clone_size	cdr3_nt	cdr3_aa
TRBV11-2	.	TRBJ2-1	.	TGTGTCAGCAGGCAGACTAGAGGGGCCTACAATGAGCAGTTCTTC	CVSRQTRGAYNEQFF
TRBV11-2	.	TRBJ2-3	.	TGTGCCAGCAGCTTCGGTCTAGGACGCACAAGTACGGAGTATTTT	CASSFGLGRTSTEYF
TRBV7-8	.	TRBJ2-7	many	TGTGCCAGCAGCTCCCGTGGCGGTGCCTACGAGCAGTACTTC	CASSSRGGAYEQYF
TRBV29-1	.	TRBJ2-7	.	TGCAGCGTTCAGAGAGGAATCACATACGAGCAGTACTTC	CSVQRGITYEQYF
TRBV11-2	.	TRBJ2-2	.	TGTGCCAGCAGCTTTTATGGGGCAGGTTGGGGGCGCAACACCGGGGAGCTGTTTTTT	CASSFYGAGWGRNTGELFF
TRBV7-3	TRBD2	TRBJ2-3	.	TGTGCCAGCAGCTTAAGGGGACTAGCAGATACGCAGTATTTT	CASSLRGLADTQYF
TRBV19	.	TRBJ1-5	.	TGCGCCAGTAGTGCTACAGGCCAGCCCCAGCATTTT	CASSATGQPQHF
TRBV5-1	TRBD1	TRBJ2-7	.	TGTACCAGCAGCAGGGGACAGGGAAACTCCTACGAGCAGTATTTC	CTSSRGQGNSYEQYF
TRBV28	TRBD2	TRBJ2-7	.	TGTGCCAGCCAAGAGCCGGGAGGGAGAAACTACGAGCAGCACTTC	CASQEPGGRNYEQHF
TRBV11-1	.	TRBJ2-4	.	TGTGCCAGCAGCTCACAGAGCGGCAAAAACATTCAGTACTTC	CASSSQSGKNIQYF